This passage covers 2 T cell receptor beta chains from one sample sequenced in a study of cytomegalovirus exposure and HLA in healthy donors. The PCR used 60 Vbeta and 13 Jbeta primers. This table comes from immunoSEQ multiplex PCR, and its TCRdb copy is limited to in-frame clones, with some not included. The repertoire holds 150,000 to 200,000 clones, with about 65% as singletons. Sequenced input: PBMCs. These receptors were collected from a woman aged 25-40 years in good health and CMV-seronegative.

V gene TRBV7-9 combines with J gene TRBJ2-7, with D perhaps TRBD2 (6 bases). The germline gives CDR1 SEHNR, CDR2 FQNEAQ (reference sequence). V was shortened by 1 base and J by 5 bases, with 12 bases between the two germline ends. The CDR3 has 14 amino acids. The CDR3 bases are TGTGCCAGCAGCTTAGAACGGGGGTTCAACGAGCAGTACTTC. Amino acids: CASSLERGFNEQYF.

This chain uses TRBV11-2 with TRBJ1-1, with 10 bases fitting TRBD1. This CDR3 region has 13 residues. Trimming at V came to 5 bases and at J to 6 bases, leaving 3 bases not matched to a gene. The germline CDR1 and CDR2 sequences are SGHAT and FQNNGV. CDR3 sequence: CASSPGQGPEAFF. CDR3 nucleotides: TGTGCCAGCAGCCCGGGACAGGGGCCTGAAGCTTTCTTT.